Below, 8 T cell receptor beta chains from the same sample are listed, as sequenced in a study of T cells in women clearing cervical HPV infection. Sequencing used immunoSEQ multiplex PCR; TCRdb keeps in-frame clones, though not all of them. In all, the sample yields about 22,000 clones. The specimen was blood buffy coat. The origin of the receptors is a woman aged 18 to 75 with a cervical HPV16 infection that either progressed to CIN3+ or cleared (not recorded which).

As for this clone: The read ends 3 residues early relative to the CDR3; the germline J gene fills the gap. This specimen includes other DNA sequences encoding the same CDR3. V and J are TRBV4-1 and TRBJ2-1; 9 bases are a match to TRBD2. The CDR3 totals 16 residues. CDR1 is MGHRA, CDR2 YSYEKL, per germline. V lost 0 bases to trimming and J lost 3 bases; unmatched junction nucleotides: 3. This CDR3 reads CASSQELAGVYNEQFF. Incomplete CDR3 DNA: TGCGCCAGCAGCCAAGAGTTAGCGGGAGTCTACAATGAG.

CDR3 bases read: TGTGCCACCGGGATACTAAGCGGGGCAGATACG. It translates to CATGILSGADT. The whole CDR3 sequence reads CATGILSGADTQYF. The rearrangement uses TRBV11-3 and TRBJ2-3; TRBD2 aligns across 7 bases. Read data end 3 residues before the CDR3 end; the end is taken from the germline J gene. CDR1 is SGHNT and CDR2 is YENEEA in the germline V gene. Trimming took 10 bases from V and 4 from J; bases not matched to a gene: 11. This CDR3 comprises 14 residues.

Concerning this clone itself: The read falls 3 residues short of the CDR3 end, and the missing part is taken from the germline J gene. The rearrangement uses TRBV30 and TRBJ2-1, with D hard to call. The ends were cut back, 0 bases at V and 7 bases at J, with 10 bases in the middle. The CDR3 runs 13 residues. Germline V gene sequence: CDR1 GTSNPN, CDR2 SVGIG (reference sequence). CDR3 residues: CAWSVGPPNEQFF. The part of the CDR3 DNA that was read is TGTGCCTGGAGTGTAGGGCCCCCGAATGAG.

Comment on this clone: The read falls 3 residues short of the CDR3 end, and the missing part is taken from the germline J gene. This sequence joins TRBV5-1 and TRBJ2-3; 10 bases are shared with TRBD2. The CDR3 length is 15 residues. Per germline, CDR1 SGHRS and CDR2 YFSETQ. V lost 4 bases, J lost 6 bases, and 8 bases stayed unmatched. Incomplete CDR3 DNA: TGCGCCAGCAGCCCCGCGACTAGCGGGCGGGATACG. This codes for CASSPATSGRDT. The whole CDR3 region reads CASSPATSGRDTQYF.

About this clone itself: The CDR3 goes on 3 residues after the read ends, and that part is filled in from the germline J gene. This sample includes further DNA sequences coding for the same CDR3. This rearrangement joins TRBV5-1 to TRBJ1-3, with D perhaps TRBD1 (6 bases). The germline gives CDR1 SGHRS, CDR2 YFSETQ. This CDR3 has 16 amino acids. Trimming removed 4 bases at V and 0 bases at J, with 14 bases between. The CDR3 loop reads CASSPTTGHSGNTIYF. Partial CDR3 DNA: TGCGCCAGCAGCCCTACGACAGGTCACTCTGGAAACACC.

About this clone: The CDR3 is cut off 3 residues early in the read; its end comes from the germline J gene. The chain couples TRBV5-6 to TRBJ1-4; no clear D. The V gene's germline CDR1 is SGHDT and CDR2 YYEEEE. Trimming took 3 bases from V and 0 from J, leaving 9 bases between them. The length of the CDR3 is 15 residues. CDR3 amino acids: CASSSRMSTNEKLFF. The covered CDR3 bases are TGTGCCAGCAGCTCGCGAATGTCAACTAATGAAAAA.

In regard to this clone: The missing CDR3 end, 3 residues past where the read stops, is filled in from the germline J gene. J is TRBJ1-4 and V is TRBV5-1; D is ambiguous. The V gene's germline CDR1 is SGHRS and CDR2 YFSETQ. This CDR3 comprises 15 residues. Trimming pared 0 bases from V and 0 bases from J, leaving 6 bases between. The CDR3 loop is CASSLAGATNEKLFF. The DNA read from the CDR3 is TGCGCCAGCAGCTTGGCCGGGGCAACTAATGAAAAA.

Concerning this clone: The observed sequence ends 3 residues before the CDR3 terminus, with the missing tail filled in from the germline J gene. The rearrangement links TRBV14 to TRBJ1-2; a weak D match, TRBD1 (6 bases). Germline V lookup: CDR1 SGHDN, CDR2 FVKESK. The CDR3 runs to 15 residues. Trimming pared 4 bases from V and 4 bases from J, leaving 16 bases between. The CDR3 bases that were read are TGTGCCAGCAGCCTTGGGGGGGCCGTTGGCTATGGC. It encodes CASSLGGAVGYG. The full-length CDR3 reads as CASSLGGAVGYGYTF.